The TCR beta chain under discussion was sequenced for a study of T-cell reconstitution after alpha-beta-depleted transplantation in children. This CDR3 is built from 16 residues. V was pared by 5 bases and J by 3 bases, with 19 bases between. Germline CDR1 reads SGHVS; CDR2 reads FQNEAQ. Unique molecular identifiers featured in how the TCRbeta library was prepared. From the PCR reads, TCRdb called clonotypes with MiXCR, one entry per CDR3 protein. Of hundreds of thousands of distinct CDR3 sequences listed, 13% are singletons. This clonotype has just one count. The antigen remains unidentified. Regarding the study as a whole: Alpha-beta T cells present about two months after transplant were reported to originate from several hundred expanded graft clones. Some patients' high day-60 TCRbeta diversity was attributed to recipient cells surviving conditioning.

The TCR sequence derives from a male patient between 10 and 17 years old who had a stem cell transplant for acute myeloid leukemia, so the T cells may come from the graft donor. The rearrangement joins TRBV7-8 to TRBJ1-2, with D possibly matching TRBD1 (6 bases). Sample: PBMCs, mostly from graft donor cells, taken 360 days after TCRalphabeta/CD19-depleted stem cell transplant. As DNA, the CDR3 is TGTGCCAGCAGCCCATCCCAGACGGGGGGCGACTATGGCTACACCTTC. Translated: CASSPSQTGGDYGYTF.